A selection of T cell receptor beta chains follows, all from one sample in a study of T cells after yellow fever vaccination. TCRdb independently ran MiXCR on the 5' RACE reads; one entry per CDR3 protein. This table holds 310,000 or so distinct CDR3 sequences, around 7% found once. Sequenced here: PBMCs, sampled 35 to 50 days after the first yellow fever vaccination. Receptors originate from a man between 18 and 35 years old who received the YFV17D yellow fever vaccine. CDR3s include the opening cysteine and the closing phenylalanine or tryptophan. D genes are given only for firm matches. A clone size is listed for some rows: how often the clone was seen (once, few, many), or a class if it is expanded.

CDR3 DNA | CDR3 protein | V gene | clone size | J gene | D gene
TGCAGCGTTGCGTACGGGGGTAACATTCAGTACTTC | CSVAYGGNIQYF | TRBV29-1 | NA | TRBJ2-4 | NA
TGTGCCAGCAGCGTAAAAGGTTCCTACAATGAGCAGTTCTTC | CASSVKGSYNEQFF | TRBV9 | many | TRBJ2-1 | NA
TGTGCCAGCAGCTTAGTTCGGGGGGGCCAAGAGACCCAGTACTTC | CASSLVRGGQETQYF | TRBV7-2 | many | TRBJ2-5 | TRBD2
TGTGCCAGCACTAGACAGGCGAATAGCAATCAGCCCCAGCATTTT | CASTRQANSNQPQHF | TRBV6-5 | few | TRBJ1-5 | NA
TGTGCCAGCAGCGACGGACTAGCGGGGGAGCAGTACTTC | CASSDGLAGEQYF | TRBV7-8 | many | TRBJ2-7 | TRBD2
TGTGCCAGCAGTTCCTATAGCGGGGGCCTGCTTATACAAGAGACCCAGTACTTC | CASSSYSGGLLIQETQYF | TRBV2 | few | TRBJ2-5 | TRBD2
TGCGCCAGCAGTCCGGGGAACACAGATACGCAGTATTTT | CASSPGNTDTQYF | TRBV5-1 | many | TRBJ2-3 | NA
TGCGCCAGCAGCCAAGATCAAGGAGCGGGGGGGGAGACCCAGTACTTC | CASSQDQGAGGETQYF | TRBV4-3 | few | TRBJ2-5 | TRBD2
TGTGCCAGCAGCCAAGAGTGGCAGGTAGAGACCCAGTACTTC | CASSQEWQVETQYF | TRBV4-2 | NA | TRBJ2-5 | NA
TGCGCCAGTACACAGGCGAATGAGCAGTTCTTC | CASTQANEQFF | TRBV5-1 | many | TRBJ2-1 | NA
TGTGCCAGCAGTGCCGATCTAGGGGCGGAGACCCAGTACTTC | CASSADLGAETQYF | TRBV2 | NA | TRBJ2-5 | NA
TGTGCCGTACGTAACACACAGGGGCATGGAAACACCATATATTTT | CAVRNTQGHGNTIYF | TRBV12-3/TRBV12-4 | few | TRBJ1-3 | TRBD1
TGCGCCAGCAGCGGAGGGGGCGAGCAGTACTTC | CASSGGGEQYF | TRBV5-1 | many | TRBJ2-7 | NA
TGCAGTGCTAGAGATCGAATGGGCCAAGAGACCCAGTACTTC | CSARDRMGQETQYF | TRBV20-1 | few | TRBJ2-5 | NA
TGTGCCAGTAGTCCTCGACGGTCGGAGACCCAGTACTTC | CASSPRRSETQYF | TRBV19 | few | TRBJ2-5 | NA
TGTGCCAGCAGCTTAGTCTTTACAAATGAAGCTTTCTTT | CASSLVFTNEAFF | TRBV11-2 | few | TRBJ1-1 | NA
TGTGCCAGTAGTCCCCTGAGGAGCGGTGGCTACACCTTC | CASSPLRSGGYTF | TRBV19 | few | TRBJ1-2 | NA
TGCGCCAGCAGCTTGGCAGCGGCTAGCACAGATACGCAGTATTTT | CASSLAAASTDTQYF | TRBV5-1 | many | TRBJ2-3 | NA
TGTGCCAGCAGCCGAGCGGGACCCATCGAGCAGTACTTC | CASSRAGPIEQYF | TRBV12-3/TRBV12-4 | NA | TRBJ2-7 | TRBD2
TGCGCCAGCAGCCTTTCCCCGGGGGCGCCTCTAGGTAGCACAGATACGCAGTATTTT | CASSLSPGAPLGSTDTQYF | TRBV4-1 | NA | TRBJ2-3 | NA
TGCGCCAGCAGCTACCGACGGATGAACACTGAAGCTTTCTTT | CASSYRRMNTEAFF | TRBV5-1 | few | TRBJ1-1 | NA
TGTGCCAGCAGCCAAGACAGGGGTCGGGCAGATACGCAGTATTTT | CASSQDRGRADTQYF | TRBV7-3 | many | TRBJ2-3 | TRBD1
TGCAGCGTCCAACGGGGCGGGAGACAGTTCTTC | CSVQRGGRQFF | TRBV29-1 | few | TRBJ2-1 | TRBD2
TGCGCCAGCAGCTTGGCAGGGGTGAGGGCAGATACGCAGTATTTT | CASSLAGVRADTQYF | TRBV5-1 | NA | TRBJ2-3 | NA
TGTGCCAGCAGTGAAGCCGGCGGGAGCGGCTATGGCTACACCTTC | CASSEAGGSGYGYTF | TRBV6-1 | NA | TRBJ1-2 | NA
TGTGCCAGCAGCCAGGAAAAGGCGGGTAGAGTGGGACAGCGTGAAAAACTGTTTTTT | CASSQEKAGRVGQREKLFF | TRBV4-2 | NA | TRBJ1-4 | TRBD1
TGCAGTGCTAGTCCCCGCGTAGCGGGGAAAGAGACCCAGTACTTC | CSASPRVAGKETQYF | TRBV20-1 | NA | TRBJ2-5 | TRBD2
TGTGCCAGCAGCCTCGATCCGGTGAGAATCAATGAGCAGTTCTTC | CASSLDPVRINEQFF | TRBV28 | many | TRBJ2-1 | NA
TGTGCCAGCAGTTACTATCGAGGAGGCTACGAGCAGTACTTC | CASSYYRGGYEQYF | TRBV6-5 | NA | TRBJ2-7 | NA
TGTGCCAGCAGCTTAGGTGGGGACTCCTACGAGCAGTACTTC | CASSLGGDSYEQYF | TRBV7-2 | many | TRBJ2-7 | NA
TGTGCCAGCAGCTCGCAAGACAGGGATAGCAATCAGCCCCAGCATTTT | CASSSQDRDSNQPQHF | TRBV7-9 | few | TRBJ1-5 | TRBD1
TGCGCCAGCAAGGGGTTCGGGTCGGGCTCCTACGAGCAGTACTTC | CASKGFGSGSYEQYF | TRBV5-1 | few | TRBJ2-7 | NA
TGTGCCAGCAGCTTACAAGCAGAAACTAGCACAGATACGCAGTATTTT | CASSLQAETSTDTQYF | TRBV7-6 | NA | TRBJ2-3 | NA
TGTGCCAGCAGTTCACCTCCAGGCAGGGGGAGAGAAAAACTGTTTTTT | CASSSPPGRGREKLFF | TRBV12-3/TRBV12-4 | many | TRBJ1-4 | TRBD1